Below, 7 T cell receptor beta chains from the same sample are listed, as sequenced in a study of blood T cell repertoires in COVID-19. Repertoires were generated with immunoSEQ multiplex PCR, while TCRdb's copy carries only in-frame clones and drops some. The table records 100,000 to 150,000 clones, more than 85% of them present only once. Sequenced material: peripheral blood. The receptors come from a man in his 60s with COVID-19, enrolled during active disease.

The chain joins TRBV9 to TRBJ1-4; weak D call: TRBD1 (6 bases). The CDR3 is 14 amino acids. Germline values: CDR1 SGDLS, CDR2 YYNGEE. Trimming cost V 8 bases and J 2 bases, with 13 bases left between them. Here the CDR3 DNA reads TGTGCCAGTAAGGGGGATTCGACTAATGAAAAACTGTTTTTT. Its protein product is CASKGDSTNEKLFF.

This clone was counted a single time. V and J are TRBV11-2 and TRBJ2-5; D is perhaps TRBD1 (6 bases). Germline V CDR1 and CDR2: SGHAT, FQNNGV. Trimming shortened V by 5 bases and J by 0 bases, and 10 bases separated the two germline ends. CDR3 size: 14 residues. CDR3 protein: CASSTGQNQETQYF. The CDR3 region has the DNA TGTGCCAGCAGCACGGGACAAAACCAAGAGACCCAGTACTTC.

DNA of the CDR3: TGCGCCAGCAGCCAAGATAACGTGGGAGGGGATACGCAGTATTTT. Translation gives CASSQDNVGGDTQYF. This chain links TRBV4-3 with TRBJ2-3, with TRBD2 matching over 7 bases. The junction had 6 bases not matched to a gene; V was cut back by 0 bases and J by 6 bases. The CDR3 extends over 15 amino acids. Per the germline V gene, CDR1 is LGHNA and CDR2 is YSLEER.

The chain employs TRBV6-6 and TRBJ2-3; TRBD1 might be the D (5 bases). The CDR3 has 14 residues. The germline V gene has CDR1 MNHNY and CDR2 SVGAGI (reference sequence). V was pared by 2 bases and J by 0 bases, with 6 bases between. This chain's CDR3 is CASSYPGSTDTQYF. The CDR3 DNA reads TGTGCCAGCAGTTACCCAGGGAGCACAGATACGCAGTATTTT.

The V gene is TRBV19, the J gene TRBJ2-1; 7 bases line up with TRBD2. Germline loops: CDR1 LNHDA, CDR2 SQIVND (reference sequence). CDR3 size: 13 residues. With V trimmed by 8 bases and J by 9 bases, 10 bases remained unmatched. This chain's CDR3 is CASSTSPFLEQFF. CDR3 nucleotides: TGTGCCAGTTCGACTAGCCCCTTTCTTGAGCAGTTCTTC.

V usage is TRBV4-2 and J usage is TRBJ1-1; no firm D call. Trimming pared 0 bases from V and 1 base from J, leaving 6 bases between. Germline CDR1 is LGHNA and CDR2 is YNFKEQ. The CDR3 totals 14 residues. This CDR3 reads CASSQEGGNTEAFF. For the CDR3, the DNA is TGTGCCAGCAGCCAAGAGGGAGGGAACACTGAAGCTTTCTTT.

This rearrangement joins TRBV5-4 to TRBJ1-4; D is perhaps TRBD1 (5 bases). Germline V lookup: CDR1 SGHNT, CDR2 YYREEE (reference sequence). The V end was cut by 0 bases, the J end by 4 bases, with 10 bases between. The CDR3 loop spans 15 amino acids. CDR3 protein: CASSLAEGDNEKLFF. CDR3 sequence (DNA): TGTGCCAGCAGCTTGGCCGAAGGGGATAATGAAAAACTGTTTTTT. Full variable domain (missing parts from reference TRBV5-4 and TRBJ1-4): ETGVTQSPTHLIKTRGQQVTLRCSSQSGHNTVSWYQQALGQGPQFIFQYYREEENGRGNFPPRFSGLQFPNYSSELNVNALELDDSALYLCASSLAEGDNEKLFFGSGTQLSVL.